This T cell receptor beta chain was identified in a study of T cell repertoires in cytomegalovirus infection. Overall study context: CMV infection and matching HLA type were both indicated by public TCR beta signatures. Study-wide results and caveats: Dominating the ex vivo response were TCR beta clonotypes that were CMV-specific and HLA-C-restricted. Cumulative public TCR beta family frequency identified carriers of CMV plus the relevant HLA.

This CDR3 is 14 amino acids long. Germline V gene sequence: CDR1 SGHKS, CDR2 YYEKEE (reference sequence). Between the trimmed V and J ends, which lost 4 bases and 8 bases, there was a span of 16 bases. One entry per CDR3 protein results from TCRdb running MiXCR on the reads. There are 200,000 to 300,000 distinct CDR3 sequences in the sample; around 12% occur only once, and 1.6% lies in the top ten. This clonotype was observed at least ten times. Antigen unknown. Sample: PBMCs. The rearrangement links TRBV5-5 to TRBJ2-1; tentatively, D is TRBD1 or TRBD2 (6 bases each). The TCR was taken from a human donor in good health (CMV status not recorded). Some clones in this sample may be carry-over from other donors' samples. The CDR3 sequence: CASSVLGGRDEQFF. In DNA, the CDR3 is TGTGCCAGCAGCGTTCTTGGGGGGCGGGATGAGCAGTTCTTC.